This T cell receptor beta chain comes out of a study of human T cells and chemical hapten exposure. Unique molecular identifiers were affixed to discrete cDNA molecules within the library. One entry per CDR3 protein, called by TCRdb with MiXCR from the RACE reads. The sample lists about 160,000 distinct CDR3 sequences, about a quarter occurring once. This clonotype was seen a few times. The germline V gene encodes CDR1 MNHEY and CDR2 SVGAGI. Trimming took 6 bases from V and 0 from J, leaving 14 bases between them. This CDR3 region has 15 residues. Time point meaning: patch test 3, about 24 weeks after DPC sensitization. Treatment of the sample: therapeutic diphenylcyclopropenone sensitization with weekly scalp DPC. Patients had alopecia, were aged 18 to 70, and were not pregnant.

This TCR was recovered from a woman between 18 and 29 years old with alopecia areata. Some clones in this sample may be carry-over from other donors' samples. The gene calls are TRBV6-5 and TRBJ1-1; D is possibly TRBD1 (5 bases). Sequences were derived from whole blood, sampled in connection with sensitization to the hapten diphenylcyclopropenone (DPC). CDR3 amino acids: CASSRSTAMNTEAFF. Here the CDR3 DNA reads TGTGCCAGCAGCCGGTCGACAGCCATGAACACTGAAGCTTTCTTT.